The next 16 T cell receptor beta chains were all read from a single sample in a study of CD8 T cells in ankylosing spondylitis. MiXCR, run by TCRdb on the 5' RACE reads, gives a single entry per CDR3 protein. This table holds around 330,000 distinct CDR3 sequences, around a tenth found once. Sequenced input: blood, either unsorted or a sorted T cell fraction (not recorded which). The receptors here all came from a female donor with ankylosing spondylitis or in good health (not recorded which).

The genes are TRBV9 and TRBJ2-5; D might be TRBD1 or TRBD2, each matching 6 bases. The V and J ends lost 0 bases and 0 bases respectively, with 12 bases between them. The V gene's germline CDR1 is SGDLS and CDR2 YYNGEE. The CDR3 has 16 residues. The CDR3 sequence: CASSVGVGGYQETQYF. In DNA, the CDR3 is TGTGCCAGCAGCGTAGGGGTCGGGGGCTACCAAGAGACCCAGTACTTC.

This clonotype was picked up a small number of times. The chain is built from TRBV27 and TRBJ1-5; no clear D gene. The CDR3 sequence is 14 residues long. V was pared by 3 bases and J by 9 bases, with 15 bases between. The V gene's germline CDR1 is MNHEY and CDR2 SMNVEV (reference sequence). For the CDR3, the DNA is TGTGCCAGCAGTTTCTCCGGGGTTAATGGGCCCCAGCATTTT. Its protein is CASSFSGVNGPQHF.

This clonotype was seen more than once but under ten times. The junction shows a germline mismatch at one end, possibly a read error. The rearrangement uses TRBV12-3 or TRBV12-4 and TRBJ2-5; possibly TRBD1 for D (6 bases). This CDR3 region has 16 residues. The CDR3 sequence is CASGFRVAGVWETQYF. The CDR3 DNA reads as TGTGCCAGCGGTTTCAGGGTGGCAGGGGTTTGGGAGACCCAGTACTTC.

A word on this clonotype: One base away lies a much larger clone, so this may be a sequencing read error. This CDR3 is missing its conserved last phenylalanine or tryptophan, likely due to a read error. The V and J genes are TRBV25-1 and TRBJ1-2; TRBD1 might be the D (5 bases). This CDR3 region has 15 residues. Germline CDR1 MGHDK, CDR2 SYGVNS. Trimming took 2 bases from V and 0 from J, leaving 10 bases between them. The CDR3 nucleotides read TGTGCCAGCAGTGAAGGGGGGAAAGCTAACTATGGCTACACCTCC. Protein sequence: CASSEGGKANYGYTS.

There are a few counts of this clonotype. V usage is TRBV5-1 and J usage is TRBJ2-5; TRBD2 is a possible D gene (5 bases). This CDR3 spans 15 amino acids. Trimming removed 2 bases at V and 1 base at J, with 12 bases between. The germline V gene has CDR1 SGHRS and CDR2 YFSETQ. CDR3 bases: TGCGCCAGCAGCTTTCGCCTAGCCCTCCAAGAGACCCAGTACTTC. It encodes CASSFRLALQETQYF.

V is TRBV2 and J is TRBJ1-5, with D tentatively TRBD1 (5 bases). This CDR3 is 19 amino acids long. Germline loops: CDR1 SNHLY, CDR2 FYNNEI. CDR3 residues: CTISFKSRGIFGSNQPQHF. The CDR3 DNA is TGTACCATCAGTTTCAAGAGTAGGGGAATATTCGGGAGCAATCAGCCCCAGCATTTT. The variable domain in full, completed from reference TRBV2 and TRBJ1-5, reads EPEVTQTPSHQVTQMGQEVILRCVPISNHLYFYWYRQILGQKVEFLVSFYNNEISEKSEIFDDQFSVERPDGSNFTLKIRSTKLEDSAMYFCTISFKSRGIFGSNQPQHFGDGTRLSIL.

The table lists this clonotype with many counts. V usage is TRBV28 and J usage is TRBJ1-2; TRBD1 might be the D (6 bases). Germline-derived CDR1 and CDR2 are MDHEN and SYDVKM. The CDR3 has 13 residues. V was cut by 2 bases and J by 8 bases, with 12 bases left in between. CDR3 sequence (DNA): TGTGCCAGCAGTTTAGGGTACAGGGTCGGCTACACCTTC. As protein: CASSLGYRVGYTF.

This clonotype was observed at least ten times. For the CDR3, the DNA is TGTGCCACCAGCAGAGATTTGCAGGGCAGGCCAAGGGACACTGAAGCTTTCTTT. Protein sequence: CATSRDLQGRPRDTEAFF. This rearrangement joins TRBV15 to TRBJ1-1; perhaps TRBD1 as D (5 bases). Germline CDR1 LNHNV, CDR2 YYDKDF (reference sequence). Trimming removed 0 bases from V and 3 bases from J, with 20 bases in between. The CDR3 sequence is 18 residues long.

The table lists this clonotype with many counts. The chain joins TRBV20-1 to TRBJ2-5; 15 nucleotides match TRBD2. The junction had 3 bases not matched to a gene; V was cut back by 5 bases and J by 5 bases. The CDR3 sequence is 14 residues long. Germline-derived CDR1 and CDR2 are DFQATT and SNEGSKA (reference sequence). The CDR3 region has the DNA TGCAGTGCTGGGACTAGCGGGAGGTCGGAGACCCAGTACTTC. The encoded protein is CSAGTSGRSETQYF.

This clonotype was found many times. This chain connects TRBV20-1 to TRBJ2-7; 8 bases line up with TRBD2. Per germline, CDR1 DFQATT and CDR2 SNEGSKA (reference sequence). Losses at the gene ends were 8 bases for V and 3 bases for J; bases not matched to a gene: 12. CDR3 size: 14 residues. CDR3 loop: CSPNTGLGGYEQYF. CDR3 in DNA: TGCAGTCCTAACACGGGACTAGGTGGCTACGAGCAGTACTTC.

This clonotype was counted many times. The chain carries TRBV28 and TRBJ2-7, with TRBD2 matching over 7 bases. The CDR3 runs 14 residues. Losses at the gene ends were 5 bases for V and 2 bases for J; bases not matched to a gene: 6. Per germline, CDR1 MDHEN and CDR2 SYDVKM. The CDR3 spells CASSGEGMPYEQYF. In nucleotides, the CDR3 is TGTGCCAGCAGTGGGGAGGGTATGCCCTACGAGCAGTACTTC.

This clonotype was picked up many times. The chain combines TRBV20-1 with TRBJ2-3, with 14 bases fitting TRBD2. The ends lost 3 bases at V and 3 bases at J; junction bases unmatched: 8. In germline, CDR1 is DFQATT, CDR2 SNEGSKA (reference sequence). CDR3 length: 17 residues. The CDR3 DNA reads as TGCAGTGCTAGGGGACTAGCGGGAGTCTCGGGGACAGATACGCAGTATTTT. This gives the protein CSARGLAGVSGTDTQYF.

This clonotype was picked up many times. V and J are TRBV24-1 and TRBJ2-1, with TRBD1 matching over 9 bases. The CDR3 runs to 15 residues. V shed 1 base, J shed 5 bases, and the junction held 2 bases outside the gene matches. The germline CDR1 and CDR2 sequences are KGHDR and SFDVKD. CDR3 residues: CATSDFGTGHNEQFF. The CDR3 bases are TGTGCCACCAGTGATTTCGGGACAGGGCACAATGAGCAGTTCTTC.

The table lists this clonotype with many counts. The V gene is TRBV20-1, the J gene TRBJ2-7, with TRBD2 identical over 10 bases. CDR1 is DFQATT and CDR2 is SNEGSKA in the germline V gene (reference sequence). Trimming at V came to 3 bases and at J to 4 bases, leaving 12 bases not matched to a gene. The CDR3 has 16 residues. The CDR3 DNA reads TGCAGTGCTAGGCAAGGTAGCGGGAGGTTTGATTACGAGCAGTACTTC. As protein: CSARQGSGRFDYEQYF.

This clonotype was observed at least ten times. The chain uses TRBV27 and TRBJ1-2, with TRBD1 as a possible D gene (5 bases). V gave up 6 bases and J gave up 8 bases, with 22 bases separating them. Germline CDR1 MNHEY, CDR2 SMNVEV (reference sequence). The CDR3 length is 15 residues. The CDR3 DNA reads TGTGCCAGCAGCCAATCAGACAGAGGCCCTAGAGGCTACACCTTC. It encodes CASSQSDRGPRGYTF.

With respect to this clonotype: A single base separates this from a much larger clone, so it may be a read error. The chain is built from TRBV7-9 and TRBJ1-5; 9 bases match TRBD1. Germline CDR1 is SEHNR and CDR2 is FQNEAQ (reference sequence). V shed 8 bases and J 6 bases; nucleotides not matched to a gene: 8. The CDR3 has 14 residues. The CDR3 loop is CASGSGTGIQPQHF. For the CDR3, the DNA is TGTGCCAGCGGTTCCGGGACAGGGATTCAGCCCCAGCATTTT.